Each of the 25 T cell receptor beta chains below was sequenced from the same sample in a study. Libraries were prepared by immunoSEQ multiplex PCR; TCRdb keeps only in-frame clonotypes and omits some of them. The table includes 45,000 to 55,000 clones, over 85% detected once. What was sequenced was PBMCs. Every receptor here comes from a man in his forties with rheumatoid arthritis.

In regard to this clone: One end of the junction varies from germline; a read error may be responsible. V and J are TRBV7-7 and TRBJ2-7; 7 nucleotides agree with TRBD2. Germline V gene lookup returns CDR1 SSHAT and CDR2 FNYEAQ (reference sequence). This CDR3 is built from 15 residues. CDR3 coding DNA: TGTGCTAGCAGCTTAGCGTTAGGGGAGGGCTACGAGCAGTACTTC. This sequence encodes CASSLALGEGYEQYF.

The rearrangement uses TRBV19 and TRBJ1-2, with unresolved D. V was clipped by 5 bases and J by 0 bases, with 16 bases between them. The CDR3 contains 16 residues. CDR1 and CDR2 from the germline V gene are LNHDA and SQIVND (reference sequence). In DNA, the CDR3 is TGTGCCAGTAGTCCTACGCGTCAGGTATCTAACTATGGCTACACCTTC. Its translation is CASSPTRQVSNYGYTF.

The V gene is TRBV9, the J gene TRBJ1-3; tentatively, D is TRBD1 (6 bases). Germline-derived CDR1 and CDR2 are SGDLS and YYNGEE. Trimming removed 3 bases at V and 0 bases at J, with 13 bases between. The CDR3 has 16 amino acids. The CDR3 DNA is TGTGCCAGCAGCGGAAAAGACAGGACCTCTGGAAACACCATATATTTT. Translated, it gives CASSGKDRTSGNTIYF.

This chain joins TRBV28 and TRBJ2-7, with TRBD1 matching over 7 bases. V lost 3 bases to trimming and J lost 4 bases; unmatched junction nucleotides: 9. The CDR3 extends over 15 amino acids. CDR1 MDHEN and CDR2 SYDVKM come from the germline V gene. CDR3 region: CASSFWAGGDYEQYF. The CDR3 DNA is TGTGCCAGCAGTTTTTGGGCAGGGGGAGATTACGAGCAGTACTTC. Looking up the rest from reference TRBV28 and TRBJ2-7 gives the full variable domain: DVKVTQSSRYLVKRTGEKVFLECVQDMDHENMFWYRQDPGLGLRLIYFSYDVKMKEKGDIPEGYSVSREKKERFSLILESASTNQTSMYLCASSFWAGGDYEQYFGPGTRLTVT.

The chain carries TRBV27 and TRBJ2-1; TRBD2 matches at 9 bases. The V gene's germline CDR1 is MNHEY and CDR2 SMNVEV (reference sequence). The length of the CDR3 is 15 residues. V shed 1 base, J shed 7 bases, and the junction held 5 bases outside the gene matches. The CDR3 reads CASSLWAGGRNEQFF. The DNA of the CDR3 is TGTGCCAGCAGTTTATGGGCGGGAGGGAGAAATGAGCAGTTCTTC.

In this sample, this clone turned up once. V usage is TRBV4-3 and J usage is TRBJ1-5; unclear D gene. CDR3 length equals 16 residues. Between the trimmed V and J ends, which lost 0 bases and 2 bases, there was a span of 11 bases. Germline assignment: CDR1 LGHNA and CDR2 YSLEER. The CDR3: CASSQERGFGNQPQHF. The DNA of the CDR3 is TGCGCCAGCAGCCAAGAACGTGGGTTTGGCAATCAGCCCCAGCATTTT.

The gene calls are TRBV28 and TRBJ1-5, with D unclear. Germline CDR1 reads MDHEN; CDR2 reads SYDVKM. Trimming took off 3 bases at V and 5 bases at J, with 8 bases between the two ends. The CDR3 runs 13 residues. The CDR3 loop is CASSLYLDQPQHF. The CDR3 DNA reads as TGTGCCAGCAGTTTGTATCTAGATCAGCCCCAGCATTTT.

The chain couples TRBV3-1 (or the pseudogene TRBV3-2) to TRBJ2-3, with 7 bases fitting TRBD2. The germline V gene has CDR1 LGHDT and CDR2 YNNKEL (reference sequence). V was clipped by 1 base and J by 4 bases; unmatched bases: 14. The CDR3 runs 18 residues. CDR3 sequence: CASSQGPLGGSGADTQYF. The CDR3 bases are TGTGCCAGCAGCCAAGGGCCCCTTGGCGGGAGTGGAGCAGATACGCAGTATTTT.

This sequence joins TRBV7-2 and TRBJ2-2, with D perhaps TRBD2 (6 bases). V was cut by 5 bases and J by 5 bases, with 15 bases left in between. The CDR3 is 15 amino acids. The germline V gene encodes CDR1 SGHTA and CDR2 FQGNSA. The CDR3 sequence: CASSRNAGRTGELFF. The CDR3 DNA reads TGTGCCAGCAGCCGTAACGCGGGGAGGACCGGGGAGCTGTTTTTT.

The chain couples TRBV25-1 to TRBJ2-7; 7 bases align to TRBD1. V lost 11 bases, J lost 3 bases, and 10 bases stayed unmatched. The germline gives CDR1 MGHDK, CDR2 SYGVNS. The CDR3 totals 13 residues. CDR3 in DNA: TGTGCCTGTAGTACAGGGGAGAACTACGAGCAGTACTTC. Translation gives CACSTGENYEQYF.

The CDR3 nucleotides read TGTGCCAGCAGCTTGGGCGGGAGTCCTTCTAGCAATGAGCAGTTCTTC. Protein: CASSLGGSPSSNEQFF. The chain couples TRBV5-4 to TRBJ2-1; 7 nucleotides match TRBD2. This CDR3 contains 16 residues. The J segment lost 6 bases and the V segment lost 0 bases, leaving 9 bases of the junction unmatched. The germline CDR1 and CDR2 sequences are SGHNT and YYREEE (reference sequence).

A single count supports this clone. CDR3 sequence: CASSFLAVEQYF. CDR3 sequence (DNA): TGTGCCAGCAGCTTTTTAGCGGTCGAGCAGTACTTC. This rearrangement joins TRBV7-8 to TRBJ2-7, with a possible D match to TRBD2 (6 bases). This CDR3 has 12 residues. The germline V and J ends were trimmed by 3 bases and 6 bases, with 9 bases remaining between them. CDR1 is SGHVS and CDR2 is FQNEAQ in the germline V gene.

The chain has TRBV4-1 and TRBJ1-2; TRBD1 might be the D (6 bases). Germline V lookup: CDR1 MGHRA, CDR2 YSYEKL. Deletions cut 1 base from V and 1 base from J, with 10 bases between. The CDR3 is 15 amino acids. The CDR3 DNA is TGCGCCAGCAGCCAAGCGGGGGGGCTTAACTATGGCTACACCTTC. Its translation is CASSQAGGLNYGYTF.

The CDR3 coding sequence is TGTGCCAGCAGGCCAGGGTCCTTTAGGGTAGAGCAGTACTTC. Encoded protein: CASRPGSFRVEQYF. V usage is TRBV28 and J usage is TRBJ2-7, with a tentative D call TRBD1 (5 bases). The length of the CDR3 is 14 residues. From germline, CDR1 is MDHEN and CDR2 SYDVKM. The V and J ends lost 6 bases and 7 bases respectively, with 19 bases between them.

This chain uses TRBV11-2 with TRBJ2-7; 7 bases agree with TRBD1. The V gene's germline CDR1 is SGHAT and CDR2 FQNNGV. This CDR3 has 14 amino acids. V lost 5 bases, J lost 2 bases, and 6 bases stayed unmatched. Here the CDR3 reads CASSTNRGPYEQYF. CDR3 nucleotide sequence: TGTGCCAGCAGCACCAACAGGGGCCCCTACGAGCAGTACTTC. The variable domain in full, with the rest retrieved from reference TRBV11-2 and TRBJ2-7, is EAGVAQSPRYKIIEKRQSVAFWCNPISGHATLYWYQQILGQGPKLLIQFQNNGVVDDSQLPKDRFSAERLKGVDSTLKIQPAKLEDSAVYLCASSTNRGPYEQYFGPGTRLTVT.

The chain uses TRBV5-1 and TRBJ2-7, with D possibly being TRBD1 or TRBD2 (6 bases each). Germline-derived CDR1 and CDR2 are SGHRS and YFSETQ. V was clipped by 0 bases and J by 5 bases, with 18 bases between them. The CDR3 loop spans 16 amino acids. The CDR3 sequence is CASSLGYAGGMDEQYF. Written as DNA, the CDR3 is TGCGCCAGCAGCTTGGGGTATGCCGGGGGCATGGACGAGCAGTACTTC. Variable domain in full (rest from reference TRBV5-1 and TRBJ2-7): KAGVTQTPRYLIKTRGQQVTLSCSPISGHRSVSWYQQTPGQGLQFLFEYFSETQRNKGNFPGRFSGRQFSNSRSEMNVSTLELGDSALYLCASSLGYAGGMDEQYFGPGTRLTVT.

This sequence joins TRBV2 and TRBJ1-4; 8 positions agree with TRBD1. The germline V gene encodes CDR1 SNHLY and CDR2 FYNNEI. The CDR3 runs 15 residues. The J segment lost 3 bases and the V segment lost 6 bases, leaving 6 bases of the junction unmatched. DNA for the CDR3: TGTGCCAGCAGAACACAGGGGGTTGCTAATGAAAAACTGTTTTTT. Translated: CASRTQGVANEKLFF.

This clone was detected once. This chain uses TRBV6-5 with TRBJ1-6; TRBD1 agrees at 8 bases. Germline assignment: CDR1 MNHEY and CDR2 SVGAGI. Germline trimming cut 4 bases from V and 11 bases from J; bases unmatched to any gene: 10. This CDR3 region has 15 residues. The chain's CDR3 is CASSLLRGPMTPLHF. The CDR3 region has the DNA TGTGCCAGCAGTTTACTCAGGGGGCCCATGACACCCCTCCACTTT.

This clone was seen once. This chain connects TRBV27 to TRBJ1-2; 7 bases map to TRBD1. The CDR3 contains 12 residues. Per the germline V gene, CDR1 is MNHEY and CDR2 is SMNVEV (reference sequence). After removal of 6 bases from V and 7 bases from J, the junction contained 5 bases not matched to a gene. This chain's CDR3 is CASRAGGRGYTF. CDR3 nucleotide sequence: TGTGCCAGCAGGGCAGGGGGTCGTGGCTACACCTTC.

V and J are TRBV3-1 (or the pseudogene TRBV3-2) and TRBJ2-7; 10 bases map to TRBD1. In germline, CDR1 is LGHDT, CDR2 YNNKEL (reference sequence). V lost 8 bases and J lost 0; bases outside the gene matches: 1. This CDR3 region has 13 residues. CDR3 DNA sequence: TGTGCCAGCCGGGACAGGGGCTCCTACGAGCAGTACTTC. Translated: CASRDRGSYEQYF.

This chain uses TRBV7-3 with TRBJ2-2; perhaps TRBD1 as D (5 bases). The germline gives CDR1 SGHTA, CDR2 FQGTGA. The length of the CDR3 is 15 residues. V lost 5 bases to trimming and J lost 0 bases, with 10 bases between them. The CDR3 loop is CASSQTGANTGELFF. CDR3 DNA sequence: TGTGCCAGCAGCCAAACAGGAGCGAACACCGGGGAGCTGTTTTTT.

The V call is TRBV28, the J call TRBJ2-7, with D possibly matching TRBD1 (5 bases). This CDR3 has 14 residues. V was shortened by 5 bases and J by 4 bases, with 15 bases between the two germline ends. Per germline, CDR1 MDHEN and CDR2 SYDVKM. CDR3 sequence: CASSQRAGQYEQYF. The CDR3 DNA is TGTGCCAGCAGTCAAAGGGCAGGGCAGTACGAGCAGTACTTC.

This clone appeared a single time. V is TRBV6-2 or TRBV6-3 and J is TRBJ2-7; the match to TRBD1 covers 8 bases. V was clipped by 5 bases and J by 1 base; unmatched bases: 4. The V gene's germline CDR1 is MNHEY and CDR2 SVGEGT. The CDR3 length is 14 residues. CDR3 residues: CASSDYRGSYEQYF. In DNA form, the CDR3 reads TGTGCCAGCAGTGACTACAGGGGGTCCTACGAGCAGTACTTC.

This clone appeared a single time. Other DNA sequences from this sample encode an identical CDR3 as well. This rearrangement joins TRBV5-1 to TRBJ1-3; no definite D call. The V gene's germline CDR1 is SGHRS and CDR2 YFSETQ. The CDR3 covers 16 residues. V was clipped by 2 bases and J by 0 bases, with 12 bases between them. CDR3 sequence reads: CASSLGRTFSGNTIYF. CDR3 nucleotides: TGCGCCAGCAGCTTAGGACGGACCTTCTCTGGAAACACCATATATTTT.

The chain links TRBV18 to TRBJ1-6; D is ambiguous. The V end was cut by 3 bases, the J end by 1 base, with 7 bases between. CDR1 and CDR2 (germline): KGHSH, LQKENI. This CDR3 contains 15 residues. The DNA of the CDR3 is TGTGCCAGCTCACCTATGGATTCCTATAATTCACCCCTCCACTTT. Translating gives CASSPMDSYNSPLHF.